A single sample gave rise to the 8 T cell receptor beta chains below, sequenced in a study of blood T cell repertoires in COVID-19. Libraries were prepared by immunoSEQ multiplex PCR; TCRdb keeps only in-frame clonotypes and omits some of them. The sample includes approximately 230,000 clones, about nine tenths seen only once; the top ten take about 2%. Sample: peripheral blood. The source of these receptors is a man younger than 45 who had recovered from COVID-19.

The chain links TRBV14 to TRBJ2-3, with D maybe TRBD1 (6 bases). Germline loops: CDR1 SGHDN, CDR2 FVKESK. The CDR3 extends over 16 amino acids. V was trimmed by 1 base and J by 2 bases, leaving 13 bases between them. The CDR3 DNA reads TGTGCCAGCAGCCAAGCTGGACAGAGAACCACAGATACGCAGTATTTT. Its translation: CASSQAGQRTTDTQYF. The full variable domain, rest sourced from reference TRBV14 and TRBJ2-3, is EAGVTQFPSHSVIEKGQTVTLRCDPISGHDNLYWYRRVMGKEIKFLLHFVKESKQDESGMPNNRFLAERTGGTYSTLKVQPAELEDSGVYFCASSQAGQRTTDTQYFGPGTRLTVL.

CDR3 sequence: CASSLPLTDTQYF. For the CDR3, the DNA is TGTGCCAGCAGCTTACCCCTCACAGATACGCAGTATTTT. This chain links TRBV11-2 with TRBJ2-3; D is ambiguous. Germline lookup yields CDR1 SGHAT and CDR2 FQNNGV. This CDR3 region has 13 residues. The V and J ends lost 2 bases and 2 bases respectively, with 5 bases between them.

The chain combines TRBV4-2 with TRBJ2-7, with no clear D. The germline CDR1 and CDR2 sequences are LGHNA and YNFKEQ. CDR3 size: 13 residues. Trimming left V 5 bases short and J 3 bases short, with 11 bases between. The CDR3 DNA reads as TGTGCCAGCAGCAGCGATCAGAACTACGAGCAGTACTTC. It is translated as CASSSDQNYEQYF.

V is TRBV15 and J is TRBJ1-6; D unresolved. CDR1 is LNHNV and CDR2 is YYDKDF in the germline V gene (reference sequence). V was pared by 0 bases and J by 6 bases, with 15 bases between. CDR3 size: 17 residues. The CDR3 coding sequence is TGTGCCACCAGCAGAGATCAGAGGGTTTGGTCTAATTCACCCCTCCACTTT. Translated, it gives CATSRDQRVWSNSPLHF.

The rearrangement joins TRBV25-1 to TRBJ1-6; perhaps TRBD1 as D (5 bases). V lost 0 bases, J lost 10 bases, and 10 bases lay in between. Germline CDR1 and CDR2: MGHDK and SYGVNS. The CDR3 runs 14 residues. The CDR3 loop reads CASSEYQGWSPLHF. In DNA, the CDR3 is TGTGCCAGCAGTGAATACCAGGGTTGGTCACCCCTCCACTTT.

The chain links TRBV6-5 to TRBJ1-5; 9 bases match TRBD1. CDR3 size: 15 residues. V gave up 7 bases and J gave up 6 bases; unmatched junction bases: 10. Germline-derived CDR1 and CDR2 are MNHEY and SVGAGI. This chain's CDR3 is CASKLTGGAGQPQHF. Here the CDR3 DNA reads TGTGCCAGCAAGTTAACAGGGGGCGCGGGTCAGCCCCAGCATTTT.

This clone was detected once. This chain's CDR3 is CASSQDWASNSYEQYF. The CDR3 coding sequence is TGCGCCAGCAGCCAAGATTGGGCCTCGAACTCCTACGAGCAGTACTTC. The chain is built from TRBV4-3 and TRBJ2-7; D uncertain. The CDR3 runs 16 residues. Trimming cost V 0 bases and J 0 bases, with 12 bases left between them. CDR1 is LGHNA and CDR2 is YSLEER in the germline V gene.

The rearrangement joins TRBV6-1 to TRBJ1-5; D is possibly TRBD1 (5 bases). This CDR3 is built from 16 residues. The germline CDR1 and CDR2 sequences are MNHNS and SASEGT. Trimming removed 1 base from V and 7 bases from J, with 17 bases in between. The CDR3 nucleotides are TGTGCCAGCAGTGAAGGGAGTGGGGCAGGGAACCAGCCCCAGCATTTT. It is translated as CASSEGSGAGNQPQHF.